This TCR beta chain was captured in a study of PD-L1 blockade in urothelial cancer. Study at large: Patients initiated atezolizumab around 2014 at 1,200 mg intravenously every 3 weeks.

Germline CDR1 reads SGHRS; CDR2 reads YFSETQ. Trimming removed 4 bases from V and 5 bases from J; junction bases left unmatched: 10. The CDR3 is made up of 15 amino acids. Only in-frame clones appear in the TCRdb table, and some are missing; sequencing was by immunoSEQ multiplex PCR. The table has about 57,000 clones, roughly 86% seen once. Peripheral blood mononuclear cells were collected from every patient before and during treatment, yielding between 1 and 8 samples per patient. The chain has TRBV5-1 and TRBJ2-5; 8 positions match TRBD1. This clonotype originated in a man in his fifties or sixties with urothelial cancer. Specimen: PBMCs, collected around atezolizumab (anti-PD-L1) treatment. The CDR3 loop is CASSQGAGRRETQYF. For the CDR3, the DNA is TGCGCCAGCAGCCAGGGGGCGGGCAGGCGGGAGACCCAGTACTTC.